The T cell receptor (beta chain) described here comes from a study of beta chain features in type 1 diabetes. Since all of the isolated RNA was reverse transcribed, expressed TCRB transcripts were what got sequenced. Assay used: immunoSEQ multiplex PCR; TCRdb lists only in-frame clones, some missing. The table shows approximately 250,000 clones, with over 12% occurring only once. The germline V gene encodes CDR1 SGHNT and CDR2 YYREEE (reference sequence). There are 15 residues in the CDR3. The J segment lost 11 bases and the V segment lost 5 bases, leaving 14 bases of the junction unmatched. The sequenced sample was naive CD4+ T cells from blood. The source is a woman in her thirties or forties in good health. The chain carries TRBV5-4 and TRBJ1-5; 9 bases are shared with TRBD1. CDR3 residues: CASSSAPGQGAAQHF. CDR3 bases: TGTGCCAGCAGTTCCGCACCGGGACAGGGAGCAGCCCAGCATTTT.